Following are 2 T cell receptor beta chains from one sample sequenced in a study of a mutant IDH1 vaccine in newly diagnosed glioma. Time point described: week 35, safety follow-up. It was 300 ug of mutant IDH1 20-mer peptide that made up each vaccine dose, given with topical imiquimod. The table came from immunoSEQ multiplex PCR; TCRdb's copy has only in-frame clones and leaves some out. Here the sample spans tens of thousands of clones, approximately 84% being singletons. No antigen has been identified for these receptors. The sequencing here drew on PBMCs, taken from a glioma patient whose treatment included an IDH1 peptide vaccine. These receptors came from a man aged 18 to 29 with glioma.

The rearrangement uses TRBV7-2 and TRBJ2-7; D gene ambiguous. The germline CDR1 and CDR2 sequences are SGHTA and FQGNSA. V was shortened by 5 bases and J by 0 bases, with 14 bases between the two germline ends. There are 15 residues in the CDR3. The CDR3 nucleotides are TGTGCCAGCAGCCCTTCTGTCTTTTACTCCTACGAGCAGTACTTC. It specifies CASSPSVFYSYEQYF.

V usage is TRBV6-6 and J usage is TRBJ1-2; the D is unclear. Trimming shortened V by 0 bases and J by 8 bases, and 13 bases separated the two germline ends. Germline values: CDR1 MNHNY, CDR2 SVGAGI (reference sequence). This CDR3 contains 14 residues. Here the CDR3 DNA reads TGTGCCAGCAGTTACTCAGCCGGGCGCCAGGGCTACACCTTC. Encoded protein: CASSYSAGRQGYTF.